This T cell receptor beta chain was obtained from a study of vaccination effects on CD4 cells after COVID-19. As for the study in general: Researchers obtained post-vaccine samples at a median of 72 days past the second dose.

Prior to sequencing, the ViraFEST assay stimulated PBMC with viral peptide pools, which expanded the antigen-specific CD4+ T cells. With approximately 9 days of culture completed, CD4+ T cells were isolated. Of the BNT162b2 and mRNA-1273 vaccines, participants received two doses of one or the other. Cultivation was performed at around 2 million PBMC per well with around 9.3 IU/ml IL-2 and 9.5 to 10 ug/ml peptides added. A half-medium replacement with IL-2 medium was carried out on days 3 and 7. Produced via immunoSEQ multiplex PCR; TCRdb's table is partial and in-frame only. The repertoire holds 50,000 to 65,000 clones, with around three quarters as singletons. This clone has just one count. Antigen: not known. V trimming: 1 base; J trimming: 4 bases; junction bases outside the gene matches: 7. Germline V gene sequence: CDR1 SGHRS, CDR2 YFSETQ. The CDR3 has 16 amino acids.

The sample was CD4+ T cells from PBMCs cultured with HCoV-229E spike peptides, taken after COVID-19 vaccination. This chain links TRBV5-1 with TRBJ2-5; 10 bases are shared with TRBD2. The sequence was collected from a human donor who received a COVID-19 vaccine. The CDR3 region is CASSLITSGVAETQYF. In DNA form, the CDR3 reads TGCGCCAGCAGCTTGATAACTAGCGGGGTTGCAGAGACCCAGTACTTC.